This T cell receptor (beta chain) appears in the sequencing data of a study of beta chain features in type 1 diabetes (dated by TCRdb to 2016 to 2019). Study-level background: Mean age, gender distribution, total cell number and subset yield did not differ between patients and healthy donors. A total of 107,917,701 sorted cells were examined across all samples, and the number of cells per subset was strongly correlated with RNA yield. The study compared the TCRB repertoires of sorted circulating CD4+ T cell subsets in recently diagnosed type 1 diabetes patients with those in matched healthy donors. Regulatory and stem cell-like memory subsets were isolated from only 8 patients and about 8 healthy donors, whereas naive and central memory subsets came from all 30 or so donors.

The CDR3 numbers 15 residues from cysteine through phenylalanine. The entry retains the CDR3 DNA only, 45 bases that are in frame from base 1. The germline V gene (reference sequence) specifies SEHNR as CDR1 and FQNEAQ as CDR2. Unmatched junction bases come to 3, with V trimmed by 1 base and J by 1 base. Each donor gave one peripheral blood draw, approximately 0.11 L on average, collected into heparinised tubes. Naive, central memory, regulatory and stem cell-like memory CD4+ T cells were sorted on a BD FACSAria II using a panel including CD45RO, CCR7, CD25, CD127, CD95 and CD27. Purity was above 95% for every sorted population. PBMCs were isolated immediately by Lymphoprep density gradient centrifugation and stained directly without culture. So that batch effects would be minimized, each experiment stained and sorted samples in pairs, pairing one healthy donor with one patient. A word on this clone: What antigen it recognizes has not been identified. No quality values exist for individual bases; no much larger clone is one base distant.

The paper's findings and limits, for the study overall: Patients with type 1 diabetes made fewer insertions and deleted more nucleotides at VDJ recombination sites, implying thymic rearrangement abnormalities. A moderate but significant shortening of TCRB CDR3 length was observed in type 1 diabetes patients in all four CD4+ subsets. Shorter templates might have been favored by PCR, but patient and control samples were amplified and corrected together, so both groups would have been affected equally by any skew. HLA sub-analyses involved small numbers of individuals, so any influence of HLA type on TCRB rearrangement remained unresolved. Sequencing cDNA rather than genomic DNA could over-represent highly expressing activated cells, although activation and CD3 levels did not differ between groups. Naive, central memory and regulatory TCRB repertoires appeared more similar among patients than among healthy donors.

All of the isolated RNA was reverse transcribed with the High Capacity cDNA Reverse Transcription Kit, so expressed TCRB transcripts were sequenced. Deep immunoSEQ sequencing was applied to naive, central memory and regulatory T cell samples, giving an average of about 3.4 million total reads per sample. After sorted cells were lysed in RLT buffer, RNA was extracted with DNase-treated RNeasy Micro or Mini kits, with the choice depending on cell number. Each cell subset was processed on its own to prevent cross-contamination, while patient and healthy donor samples were processed together. The immunoSEQ multiplex PCR was used to amplify TCRB sequences from cDNA, yielding 87-bp fragments that span the CDR3 region. The amplicons were sequenced using the Illumina HiSeq platform. The paper's data handling went like this. PCR bias was corrected computationally using synthetic template baselines, and reads within Hamming distance 2 were collapsed, with unmergeable singletons discarded. By aligning reads against IMGT, V, D and J genes, CDR3 length, and insertions or deletions at six rearrangement sites were assigned. Within each subset, clonotype counts were normalized to sorted cell number, and only after that were true diversity and Gini coefficients computed with the tcR R package. Repertoire sharing was quantified using the overlap coefficient calculated on TCRB nucleotide sequences. Drawn from immuneACCESS, this table holds only the in-frame rearrangements with V and J called that TCRdb kept. Clones are partly lost; checked studies trace under half to an unresolved V gene and leave the rest unexplained. V and J calls and clone size are given by that table; D and trimming were obtained from the DNA. For this sample there are about 28,000 clones; almost 65% appear just once. The ten largest clones add up to 2% to 3% of the sample.

The material sequenced was Tregs from blood. Reading the label with the study, this specimen's cell subset or site is: regulatory CD4+ T cells. This TCR derives from a woman under 40 with type 1 diabetes. The V and J segments used are TRBV7-9 and TRBJ1-1, and 7 bases in between align with TRBD1. The CDR3 region reads CASSLVKGANTEAFF. The DNA reads as follows: TGTGCCAGCAGCTTAGTGAAGGGGGCGAACACTGAAGCTTTCTTT.